This entry lists 29 T cell receptor beta chains sequenced from one sample in a study of blood T cell repertoires in COVID-19. This table comes from immunoSEQ multiplex PCR, and its TCRdb copy is limited to in-frame clones, with some not included. The table has 250,000 to 300,000 clones, 65% to 90% seen once. The sequenced material came from peripheral blood. The receptors were gathered from a man in his fifties or sixties with active or convalescent COVID-19.

The chain is built from TRBV5-6 and TRBJ2-7; 10 positions match TRBD1. The germline V gene encodes CDR1 SGHDT and CDR2 YYEEEE. V lost 2 bases and J lost 0; bases outside the gene matches: 2. CDR3 length: 15 residues. CDR3 sequence (DNA): TGTGCCAGCAGCTTCGGGGACAGGGGCTCCTACGAGCAGTACTTC. This sequence encodes CASSFGDRGSYEQYF.

The V and J genes are TRBV29-1 and TRBJ2-4; 8 bases are shared with TRBD2. V was clipped by 2 bases and J by 0 bases; unmatched bases: 6. The CDR3 is 16 residues long. Looked up from germline, CDR1 is SQVTM and CDR2 is ANQGSEA. The chain's CDR3 is CSVEPREGGAKNIQYF. The CDR3 DNA is TGCAGCGTTGAACCCCGGGAGGGAGGAGCCAAAAACATTCAGTACTTC.

The CDR3 region has the DNA TGTGCCAGCAGCTTGGCTAGCGGGAGGAGGGAGACCCAGTACTTC. This codes for CASSLASGRRETQYF. The chain has TRBV5-4 and TRBJ2-5; 11 nucleotides agree with TRBD2. Looked up from germline, CDR1 is SGHNT and CDR2 is YYREEE (reference sequence). The CDR3 consists of 15 residues. V gave up 0 bases and J gave up 5 bases; unmatched junction bases: 3. The whole variable domain, filled in from reference TRBV5-4 and TRBJ2-5, reads ETGVTQSPTHLIKTRGQQVTLRCSSQSGHNTVSWYQQALGQGPQFIFQYYREEENGRGNFPPRFSGLQFPNYSSELNVNALELDDSALYLCASSLASGRRETQYFGPGTRLLVL.

The V and J genes are TRBV10-3 and TRBJ2-1, with 8 bases identical to TRBD2. The CDR3 is made up of 14 amino acids. V trimming: 6 bases; J trimming: 6 bases; junction bases outside the gene matches: 7. Per germline, CDR1 ENHRY and CDR2 SYGVKD. CDR3 in amino acids: CAIRDSGISNEQFF. CDR3 DNA: TGTGCCATCAGGGATAGCGGGATTAGCAATGAGCAGTTCTTC.

This clone came up a few times. The CDR3: CASSTARVTNGYTF. The CDR3 DNA follows: TGTGCCAGTAGCACGGCCAGGGTCACCAATGGCTACACCTTC. V gene TRBV19 combines with J gene TRBJ1-2, with D possibly being TRBD1 (5 bases). The CDR3 totals 14 residues. Germline V gene data show CDR1 as LNHDA and CDR2 as SQIVND (reference sequence). Trimming took 6 bases from V and 6 from J, leaving 17 bases between them.

The gene calls are TRBV15 and TRBJ2-5; 7 bases line up with TRBD2. TRBJ2-7 explains the end of the DNA better; the J call may be wrong. Germline CDR1 LNHNV, CDR2 YYDKDF (reference sequence). The CDR3 is 15 residues long. The CDR3 reads CATSRGREMNYEQYF. The CDR3 coding sequence is TGTGCCACCAGCCGTGGGCGGGAGATGAACTACGAGCAGTACTTC.

This clone was recorded a few times. The chain joins TRBV4-1 to TRBJ2-7, with D maybe TRBD2 (6 bases). Germline CDR1 reads MGHRA; CDR2 reads YSYEKL. V dropped 0 bases and J dropped 4 bases, with 16 bases sitting between them. This CDR3 is 16 amino acids long. The CDR3 reads CASSQDGSGLRYEQYF. CDR3 DNA: TGCGCCAGCAGCCAAGATGGGAGCGGGCTGCGGTACGAGCAGTACTTC.

The sample holds a few counts of this clone. The chain has TRBV4-1 and TRBJ2-3, with 7 bases matching TRBD2. Per the germline V gene, CDR1 is MGHRA and CDR2 is YSYEKL. With 1 base clipped from V and 9 bases from J, the junction kept 1 base outside the gene matches. CDR3 size: 12 residues. CDR3 sequence (DNA): TGCGCCAGCAGCCAAGTGGGGGGGACGCAGTATTTT. The encoded protein is CASSQVGGTQYF.

A remark on this clone: At one end, the junction sequence differs from germline, possibly due to a read error. This chain links TRBV7-2 with TRBJ1-1; D uncertain. Germline values: CDR1 SGHTA, CDR2 FQGNSA. There are 14 residues in the CDR3. The CDR3 here is CASSLTNLNTEAFF. CDR3 nucleotides: TGTGCCAGCAGCCTGACAAATTTGAATACTGAAGCTTTCTTT.

The chain has TRBV6-5 and TRBJ1-1; D is undetermined. Germline CDR1 is MNHEY and CDR2 is SVGAGI. Between the trimmed V and J ends, which lost 2 bases and 1 base, there was a span of 5 bases. The CDR3 is 13 residues long. CDR3 region: CASSYGRNTEAFF. CDR3 DNA: TGTGCCAGCAGTTACGGGAGGAACACTGAAGCTTTCTTT.

The chain links TRBV4-2 to TRBJ1-6; a weak D match, TRBD1 (5 bases). Between the trimmed V and J ends, which lost 3 bases and 6 bases, there was a span of 6 bases. CDR1 is LGHNA, CDR2 YNFKEQ, per germline. This CDR3 spans 13 amino acids. The CDR3 region has the DNA TGTGCCAGCAGCCAGGACACTAATTCACCCCTCCACTTT. As protein: CASSQDTNSPLHF.

This clone occurred a few times. This chain joins TRBV4-1 and TRBJ2-7; TRBD1 agrees at 8 bases. The V gene end was trimmed by 0 bases and the J gene end by 3 bases; junction bases not matched to a gene: 7. This CDR3 has 16 amino acids. The germline V gene encodes CDR1 MGHRA and CDR2 YSYEKL. The CDR3 DNA is TGCGCCAGCAGCCAAGACCCCGGGACAGGATTCTACGAGCAGTACTTC. This sequence encodes CASSQDPGTGFYEQYF.

This clone appeared a few times. J is TRBJ2-1 and V is TRBV7-2; 7 nucleotides agree with TRBD2. V gave up 3 bases and J gave up 7 bases; unmatched junction bases: 6. The CDR3 totals 14 residues. Germline V gives CDR1 SGHTA, CDR2 FQGNSA. This CDR3 reads CASSFSGSKNEQFF. DNA for the CDR3: TGTGCCAGCAGCTTTAGCGGGTCTAAGAATGAGCAGTTCTTC.

The chain employs TRBV12-3 or TRBV12-4 and TRBJ2-1; D uncertain. V dropped 2 bases and J dropped 16 bases, with 12 bases sitting between them. This CDR3 has 11 residues. This chain's CDR3 is CASSLSYRSFF. The CDR3 coding sequence is TGTGCCAGCAGTTTATCTTATAGGAGCTTCTTC.

The rearrangement joins TRBV7-9 to TRBJ2-4, with 8 bases fitting TRBD1. CDR3 length: 18 amino acids. J gave up 5 bases and V 5 bases, and 17 bases lay outside the gene matches. Germline V gene sequence: CDR1 SEHNR, CDR2 FQNEAQ (reference sequence). CDR3 bases: TGTGCCAGCAGCCCCGGGCAGGGGGCGCGGATTAGCCAAAACATTCAGTACTTC. This encodes CASSPGQGARISQNIQYF.

The J gene is TRBJ2-2, the V gene TRBV18, with D perhaps matching TRBD1 (5 bases). The length of the CDR3 is 18 residues. V lost 2 bases and J 3 bases, leaving 19 bases between the germline ends. Germline V gives CDR1 KGHSH, CDR2 LQKENI. The DNA for the CDR3 is TGTGCCAGCTCACCAACCATCTCCTTTCGACAGTACACCGGGGAGCTGTTTTTT. It codes for CASSPTISFRQYTGELFF.

The chain is built from TRBV9 and TRBJ2-1; D not resolved. The CDR3 runs 15 residues. Trimming pared 0 bases from V and 5 bases from J, leaving 12 bases between. CDR1 SGDLS and CDR2 YYNGEE come from the germline V gene. CDR3 nucleotides: TGTGCCAGCAGCGTAGCCTTCAGGAATAACAATGAGCAGTTCTTC. Translating it yields CASSVAFRNNNEQFF.

This chain connects TRBV15 to TRBJ1-5; D is perhaps TRBD1 (5 bases). The CDR3 spans 15 residues. With 0 bases removed from V and 1 base from J, the gap between germline ends came to 7 bases. Germline V gene lookup returns CDR1 LNHNV and CDR2 YYDKDF (reference sequence). The CDR3 loop is CATSRDRQSNQPQHF. The CDR3 nucleotides are TGTGCCACCAGCAGAGATCGACAGAGCAATCAGCCCCAGCATTTT.

This chain uses TRBV27 with TRBJ2-7; D remains unclear. The CDR3 consists of 13 residues. CDR1 is MNHEY and CDR2 is SMNVEV in the germline V gene (reference sequence). The germline V and J ends were trimmed by 3 bases and 0 bases, with 6 bases remaining between them. The DNA for the CDR3 is TGTGCCAGCAGTTTCCTCCCCTCCTACGAGCAGTACTTC. It encodes CASSFLPSYEQYF.

The chain recombines TRBV11-1 with TRBJ2-7; D not certain. Trimming removed 2 bases at V and 5 bases at J, with 10 bases between. This CDR3 has 13 amino acids. The germline CDR1 and CDR2 sequences are SGHAT and FQDESV (reference sequence). This CDR3 reads CASSLSTLNEQYF. The CDR3 bases are TGTGCCAGCAGCTTAAGTACTCTAAACGAGCAGTACTTC.

The chain combines TRBV4-3 with TRBJ2-1; possible D gene TRBD2, 6 bases. CDR1 LGHNA and CDR2 YSLEER come from the germline V gene. Trimming cost V 4 bases and J 7 bases, with 11 bases left between them. The CDR3 runs to 13 residues. The DNA of the CDR3 is TGCGCCAGCAGCCCGTTCCTAGCGAATGAGCAGTTCTTC. Residues: CASSPFLANEQFF.

This clone was observed a handful of times. V gene TRBV4-3 combines with J gene TRBJ1-4; D gene unclear. V shed 0 bases and J shed 4 bases, with 12 bases lying between them. CDR3 length: 16 amino acids. From germline, CDR1 is LGHNA and CDR2 YSLEER. CDR3 sequence (DNA): TGCGCCAGCAGCCAAGAAAGGACTGGATTTAATGAAAAACTGTTTTTT. This codes for CASSQERTGFNEKLFF.

The J gene is TRBJ2-1, the V gene TRBV11-1; 9 nucleotides agree with TRBD2. The CDR3 spans 15 residues. Germline V gene lookup returns CDR1 SGHAT and CDR2 FQDESV (reference sequence). Germline trimming cut 5 bases from V and 9 bases from J; bases unmatched to any gene: 11. In DNA, the CDR3 is TGTGCCAGCAGCCCCCTTGCGGGAGGGGATGGTGAGCAGTTCTTC. Protein: CASSPLAGGDGEQFF.

The rearrangement uses TRBV27 and TRBJ1-6; tentative D call: TRBD1 (6 bases). From germline, CDR1 is MNHEY and CDR2 SMNVEV (reference sequence). The CDR3 consists of 12 residues. V dropped 10 bases and J dropped 9 bases, with 13 bases sitting between them. CDR3 nucleotides: TGTGCCACCAGACAGGTCGGTTCACCCCTCCACTTT. Translation gives CATRQVGSPLHF.

V is TRBV10-2 and J is TRBJ2-5; 8 bases agree with TRBD2. The ends lost 6 bases at V and 4 bases at J; junction bases unmatched: 4. The CDR3 runs to 13 residues. CDR1 and CDR2 (germline): WSHSY, SAAADI. The CDR3 DNA reads TGCGCCAGCAGACCTAGCGGGTTAGAGACCCAGTACTTC. Amino acids: CASRPSGLETQYF.

This chain joins TRBV4-1 and TRBJ2-2, with TRBD2 matching 11 bases. The V and J ends lost 4 bases and 1 base, in that order; junction bases with no gene match: 2. This CDR3 region has 16 residues. Germline-derived CDR1 and CDR2 are MGHRA and YSYEKL. The CDR3: CASSLGTSGNTGELFF. In DNA form, the CDR3 reads TGCGCCAGCAGCCTTGGGACTAGCGGGAACACCGGGGAGCTGTTTTTT.

Of note for this clone: The same CDR3 arises from other DNA sequences in this sample as well. V is TRBV5-1 and J is TRBJ2-7; D remains unclear. V dropped 0 bases and J dropped 2 bases, with 9 bases sitting between them. Looked up from germline, CDR1 is SGHRS and CDR2 is YFSETQ. The CDR3 is 14 residues long. CDR3 protein: CASSLGAATYEQYF. Here the CDR3 DNA reads TGCGCCAGCAGCTTGGGCGCAGCGACCTACGAGCAGTACTTC.

A few counts support this clone. The DNA for the CDR3 is TGTGCCAGTAGTATCCCAGAACGTTGGACTGAAGCTTTCTTT. Its protein is CASSIPERWTEAFF. This chain links TRBV19 with TRBJ1-1; D remains unclear. Trimming left V 3 bases short and J 5 bases short, with 13 bases between. This CDR3 region has 14 residues. Germline V CDR1 and CDR2: LNHDA, SQIVND (reference sequence).

The V and J genes are TRBV6-5 and TRBJ2-7, with D maybe TRBD1 (5 bases). V lost 8 bases and J 1 base, leaving 12 bases between the germline ends. The CDR3 has 13 residues. The germline gives CDR1 MNHEY, CDR2 SVGAGI. The CDR3 loop is CASSLGASYEQYF. DNA for the CDR3: TGTGCCAGCTCTCTAGGGGCGTCCTACGAGCAGTACTTC.